This T cell receptor beta chain was retrieved from a study of beta chain features in type 1 diabetes. As regards this clone: The antigen is unknown.

A sort by CD45RO/CCR7/CD25/CD127/CD95/CD27 yielded CD4+ naive, central memory, regulatory and stem cell-like memory cells. Reverse transcription of all isolated RNA meant that expressed TCRB transcripts were sequenced. The data were produced by immunoSEQ multiplex PCR, yet TCRdb's version contains in-frame clones alone and is incomplete. The profile covers about 300,000 clones, with approximately 15% appearing a single time and nearly 0.015% taken by the ten largest. The CDR3 has 14 residues. Deletions cut 4 bases from V and 5 bases from J, with 14 bases between. Germline assignment: CDR1 MNHEY and CDR2 SVGAGI. Findings and limits, study-wide: Across all four CD4+ subsets, people with type 1 diabetes showed modestly shorter TCRB CDR3s. Resolution of whether HLA type affects TCRB rearrangement was not achieved here.

The sequenced sample was naive CD4+ T cells from blood. V is TRBV6-5 and J is TRBJ1-2, with D perhaps matching TRBD1 (5 bases). This clonotype was obtained from a woman between 18 and 29 years old with type 1 diabetes. DNA for the CDR3: TGTGCCAGCAGTTCTCCAGACAGTAAATATGGCTACACCTTC. Translating it yields CASSSPDSKYGYTF.